The rows below give T cell receptor beta chains drawn from one sample of a study of shared clonotypes between healthy human individuals. The table came from immunoSEQ multiplex PCR; TCRdb's copy has only in-frame clones and leaves some out. The sample holds about 870,000 clones, 92% seen once. The sequenced sample was naive CD8+ T cells sorted from blood. The source is a man in his thirties or forties in good health. Both conserved end residues are part of each CDR3. The D gene is left open where the match is weak. Size is stated for part of the rows, as once, few or many counts, or as a class when the clone is expanded.

clone size: -; D gene: -; V gene: TRBV28; J gene: TRBJ2-3; CDR3 DNA: TGTGCCAGCAGTAACCAGACAGGACCTAGCACAGATACGCAGTATTTT; CDR3 protein: CASSNQTGPSTDTQYF
clone size: -; D gene: -; V gene: TRBV14; J gene: TRBJ1-1; CDR3 DNA: TGTGCCAGCAGCCCTCCTTCAGGTAGAGACACTGAAGCTTTCTTT; CDR3 protein: CASSPPSGRDTEAFF
clone size: -; D gene: TRBD2; V gene: TRBV2; J gene: TRBJ2-7; CDR3 DNA: TGTGCCATAAGGACTAGCGGCTACGAGCAGTACTTC; CDR3 protein: CAIRTSGYEQYF
clone size: -; D gene: -; V gene: TRBV7-9; J gene: TRBJ1-1; CDR3 DNA: TGTGCCAGCATCCGGGTGTCCCTGAACACTGAAGCTTTCTTT; CDR3 protein: CASIRVSLNTEAFF
clone size: -; D gene: -; V gene: TRBV7-9; J gene: TRBJ2-7; CDR3 DNA: TGTGCCAGCAGCTTGAGGAACAGAATGGACGAGCAGTACTTC; CDR3 protein: CASSLRNRMDEQYF
clone size: once; D gene: -; V gene: TRBV27; J gene: TRBJ2-3; CDR3 DNA: TGTGCCAGCAGTTTATCTAGCAGCACAGATACGCAGTATTTT; CDR3 protein: CASSLSSSTDTQYF
clone size: -; D gene: TRBD2; V gene: TRBV6-5; J gene: TRBJ2-1; CDR3 DNA: TGTGCCAGCAGTTCGGGACTAGCGGGTGGGAATGAGCAGTTCTTC; CDR3 protein: CASSSGLAGGNEQFF
clone size: -; D gene: -; V gene: TRBV7-9; J gene: TRBJ2-1; CDR3 DNA: TGTGCCAGCAGCTTGCGCAGTCCTGAGCAGTTCTTC; CDR3 protein: CASSLRSPEQFF
clone size: -; D gene: TRBD2; V gene: TRBV27; J gene: TRBJ2-3; CDR3 DNA: TGTGCCACCCGGACTAGCGGTTACACAGATACGCAGTATTTT; CDR3 protein: CATRTSGYTDTQYF
clone size: -; D gene: TRBD1; V gene: TRBV7-2; J gene: TRBJ1-1; CDR3 DNA: TGTGCCAGCAGTTTGGGACAGGGGAACACTGAAGCTTTCTTT; CDR3 protein: CASSLGQGNTEAFF
clone size: -; D gene: -; V gene: TRBV9; J gene: TRBJ1-1; CDR3 DNA: TGTGCCAGCAGCGTAGAAAGGAACACTGAAGCTTTCTTT; CDR3 protein: CASSVERNTEAFF
clone size: once; D gene: TRBD1; V gene: TRBV7-3; J gene: TRBJ2-5; CDR3 DNA: TGTGCCAGCAGCCCCCAAGGGGACAGGGGGCAAGAGACCCAGTACTTC; CDR3 protein: CASSPQGDRGQETQYF
clone size: -; D gene: -; V gene: TRBV9; J gene: TRBJ2-5; CDR3 DNA: TGTGCCAGCAGCGTTGGCAGCGGCCCGGGGGAGACCCAGTACTTC; CDR3 protein: CASSVGSGPGETQYF
clone size: once; D gene: -; V gene: TRBV25-1; J gene: TRBJ2-7; CDR3 DNA: TGTGCCAGCAGTGAATTAGGGGGCTACGAGCAGTACTTC; CDR3 protein: CASSELGGYEQYF
clone size: -; D gene: -; V gene: TRBV19; J gene: TRBJ1-5; CDR3 DNA: TGTGCCAGTAGTATAGTGTTTAGCAATCAGCCCCAGCATTTT; CDR3 protein: CASSIVFSNQPQHF
clone size: -; D gene: -; V gene: TRBV6-6; J gene: TRBJ2-5; CDR3 DNA: TGTGCCAGCAGTTATAATCCTCCAATTCGATACTTC; CDR3 protein: CASSYNPPIRYF
clone size: once; D gene: -; V gene: TRBV7-9; J gene: TRBJ1-5; CDR3 DNA: TGTGCCACCAGGCCTTTACATGGTGGGGAGTTTTGCAATCAGCCCCAGCATTTT; CDR3 protein: CATRPLHGGEFCNQPQHF
clone size: -; D gene: -; V gene: TRBV4-1; J gene: TRBJ2-1; CDR3 DNA: TGCGCCAGCAGCCAATTAAGGGAGGAGCCCTACAATGAGCAGTTCTTC; CDR3 protein: CASSQLREEPYNEQFF
clone size: -; D gene: TRBD2; V gene: TRBV28; J gene: TRBJ2-1; CDR3 DNA: TGTGCCAGCAGACAGACTAGCGGGAGACTCAATGAGCAGTTCTTC; CDR3 protein: CASRQTSGRLNEQFF
clone size: -; D gene: TRBD1; V gene: TRBV6-5; J gene: TRBJ2-7; CDR3 DNA: TGTGCCAGCAGCCGGGGACAGTTGGACTACGAGCAGTACTTC; CDR3 protein: CASSRGQLDYEQYF
clone size: -; D gene: -; V gene: TRBV10-2; J gene: TRBJ2-7; CDR3 DNA: TGCGCCAGCAGTGAGGCCGGGTACGAGCAGTACTTC; CDR3 protein: CASSEAGYEQYF
clone size: -; D gene: -; V gene: TRBV25-1; J gene: TRBJ2-5; CDR3 DNA: TGTGCCAGCGGTGGCGGGATGGAGACCCAGTACTTC; CDR3 protein: CASGGGMETQYF
clone size: -; D gene: TRBD1; V gene: TRBV30; J gene: TRBJ2-7; CDR3 DNA: TGTGCCTGGGGGGGACAGCAGACCTCCTACGAGCAGTACTTC; CDR3 protein: CAWGGQQTSYEQYF
clone size: -; D gene: TRBD1; V gene: TRBV7-9; J gene: TRBJ2-7; CDR3 DNA: TGTGCCAGCAGCCCCGGGACAGGGGTCCTCGAGCAGTACTTC; CDR3 protein: CASSPGTGVLEQYF
clone size: -; D gene: -; V gene: TRBV7-9; J gene: TRBJ1-3; CDR3 DNA: TGTGCCAGCAGCTTAGAGGCAGGACCGACTGGAAACACCATATATTTT; CDR3 protein: CASSLEAGPTGNTIYF
clone size: -; D gene: -; V gene: TRBV27; J gene: TRBJ2-7; CDR3 DNA: TGTGCCAGCAGTTTAGGACCTATCGGAAAAAGCTCCTACGAGCAGTACTTC; CDR3 protein: CASSLGPIGKSSYEQYF
clone size: -; D gene: -; V gene: TRBV15; J gene: TRBJ1-1; CDR3 DNA: TGTGCCACCAGCAGAGATCTGCCGGGACTAACAGGCACTGAAGCTTTCTTT; CDR3 protein: CATSRDLPGLTGTEAFF
clone size: once; D gene: -; V gene: TRBV6-1; J gene: TRBJ2-2; CDR3 DNA: TGTGCCAGCAGTGAAGCGCAGGTCAGACTAGGGAACACCGGGGAGCTGTTTTTT; CDR3 protein: CASSEAQVRLGNTGELFF
clone size: -; D gene: -; V gene: TRBV18; J gene: TRBJ2-5; CDR3 DNA: TGTGCCAGCTCACACTCACGAGAGATTGAGGGGATACAAGAGACCCAGTACTTC; CDR3 protein: CASSHSREIEGIQETQYF
clone size: -; D gene: TRBD1; V gene: TRBV2; J gene: TRBJ1-5; CDR3 DNA: TGTGCCAGCACCTCAGACGCTCCAGGGGGTCAGCCCCAGCATTTT; CDR3 protein: CASTSDAPGGQPQHF
clone size: -; D gene: TRBD2; V gene: TRBV9; J gene: TRBJ2-7; CDR3 DNA: TGTGCCAGCAGCGAGGGGGCACTAGCGGGAACCTACGAGCAGTACTTC; CDR3 protein: CASSEGALAGTYEQYF
clone size: -; D gene: -; V gene: TRBV18; J gene: TRBJ2-7; CDR3 DNA: TGTGCCAGCCGCTCGGGACTTGCCGAGCAGTACTTC; CDR3 protein: CASRSGLAEQYF
clone size: -; D gene: -; V gene: TRBV7-2; J gene: TRBJ1-2; CDR3 DNA: TGTGCCAGCATCCCCCGACGGGGAGCTAACTATGGCTACACCTTC; CDR3 protein: CASIPRRGANYGYTF
clone size: -; D gene: TRBD1; V gene: TRBV7-8; J gene: TRBJ1-5; CDR3 DNA: TGTGCCAGCAGCCACAGGACAGGGTGGAGTATAAATCAGCCCCAGCATTTT; CDR3 protein: CASSHRTGWSINQPQHF
clone size: -; D gene: -; V gene: TRBV7-2; J gene: TRBJ2-1; CDR3 DNA: TGTGCCAGCAGCTTTCGGTACAATGAGCAGTTCTTC; CDR3 protein: CASSFRYNEQFF
clone size: -; D gene: TRBD2; V gene: TRBV29-1; J gene: TRBJ2-5; CDR3 DNA: TGCAGCGTTGAGGTAGCGGGAGGCCCGGGGGGCCAAGAGACCCAGTACTTC; CDR3 protein: CSVEVAGGPGGQETQYF
clone size: -; D gene: TRBD2; V gene: TRBV5-5; J gene: TRBJ2-2; CDR3 DNA: TGTGCCAGCAGCCCCTCCGGGACTAGCGGGAGGCGTGGTACCGGGGAGCTGTTTTTT; CDR3 protein: CASSPSGTSGRRGTGELFF
clone size: -; D gene: -; V gene: TRBV7-2; J gene: TRBJ1-1; CDR3 DNA: TGTGCCAGCAGCTTACATGCGGGCCCGAACACTGAAGCTTTCTTT; CDR3 protein: CASSLHAGPNTEAFF
clone size: -; D gene: -; V gene: TRBV12-5; J gene: TRBJ2-7; CDR3 DNA: TGTGCTAGTGCCCTGTATAACTCCTGGGGCGAGCAGTACTTC; CDR3 protein: CASALYNSWGEQYF
clone size: -; D gene: -; V gene: TRBV29-1; J gene: TRBJ2-7; CDR3 DNA: TGCAGCGTTGCGCTAGGGGTTTGGTCCTACGAGCAGTACTTC; CDR3 protein: CSVALGVWSYEQYF
clone size: -; D gene: TRBD1; V gene: TRBV11-2; J gene: TRBJ1-4; CDR3 DNA: TGTGCCAGCAGCCAAAGGACAGGGTTTGAAAAACTGTTTTTT; CDR3 protein: CASSQRTGFEKLFF
clone size: -; D gene: TRBD2; V gene: TRBV6-4; J gene: TRBJ2-3; CDR3 DNA: TGTGCCAGCAGTTCGCTAGCGGGAATGGATACGCAGTATTTT; CDR3 protein: CASSSLAGMDTQYF
clone size: -; D gene: -; V gene: TRBV2; J gene: TRBJ1-4; CDR3 DNA: TGTGCCAGCAGTGAAGGCCCTGGAGCAACTAATGAAAAACTGTTTTTT; CDR3 protein: CASSEGPGATNEKLFF
clone size: once; D gene: -; V gene: TRBV5-4; J gene: TRBJ1-2; CDR3 DNA: TGTGCCAGCAGCTTGGAACGGACAATAAACTATGGCTACACCTTC; CDR3 protein: CASSLERTINYGYTF
clone size: -; D gene: -; V gene: TRBV5-1; J gene: TRBJ2-1; CDR3 DNA: TGCGCCAGCAGACCCGGGACTGAGTACAATGAGCAGTTCTTC; CDR3 protein: CASRPGTEYNEQFF